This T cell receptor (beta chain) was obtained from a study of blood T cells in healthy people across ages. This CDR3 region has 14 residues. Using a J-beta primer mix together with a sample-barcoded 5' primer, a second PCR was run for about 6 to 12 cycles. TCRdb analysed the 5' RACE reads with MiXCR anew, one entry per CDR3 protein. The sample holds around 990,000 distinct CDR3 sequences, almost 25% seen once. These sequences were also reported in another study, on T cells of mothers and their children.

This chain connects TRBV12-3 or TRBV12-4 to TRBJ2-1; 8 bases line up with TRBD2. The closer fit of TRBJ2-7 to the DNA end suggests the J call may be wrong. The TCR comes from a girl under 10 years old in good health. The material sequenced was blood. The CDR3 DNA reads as TGTGCCAGCAGTGATAGCGGGGAGCCCTACGAGCAGTACTTC. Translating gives CASSDSGEPYEQYF.